The sequence of this T cell receptor beta chain was determined in a study of CD8+ T cells in alopecia areata. Overall study context: The duration of tofacitinib was 6 to 18 months, with 6 months off drug afterward.

On this clone: Its antigen remains unidentified. This CDR3 is also generated by other DNA sequences in the sample.

Study-level findings and limits: Uncertain still, given a single nonresponder, is whether baseline CD8+ expansion links to response. Higher clonality than in normal scalp was seen in lesional scalp, especially alopecia totalis/universalis. In scalp and blood, many expanded lesional clones persisted during tofacitinib.

V lost 4 bases and J 0 bases, leaving 2 bases between the germline ends. The CDR3 extends over 12 amino acids. In germline, CDR1 is MGHDK, CDR2 SYGVNS. Treatment reported: oral pan-JAK inhibitor, 5-10 mg twice daily. The authors extracted RNA and reverse transcribed it into cDNA as the sequencing template. Some clones are missing from TCRdb's copy, which holds only in-frame ones; the method was immunoSEQ multiplex PCR. The data contain roughly 200,000 clones, roughly 44% of them singletons. The input for sequencing was CD4+ T cells sorted from blood, taken around week 37, from a patient treated with tofacitinib. The clonotype comes from a human donor with alopecia areata. This chain uses TRBV25-1 with TRBJ2-3, with unresolved D. The CDR3 DNA reads TGTGCCAGCAGTGGCAGCACAGATACGCAGTATTTT. Translated: CASSGSTDTQYF.